The T cell receptor (beta chain) under discussion was sequenced for a study of blood T cell repertoires in COVID-19. Seattle's cohort entered during active infection and was followed longitudinally. The data were produced by immunoSEQ multiplex PCR, yet TCRdb's version contains in-frame clones alone and is incomplete. The sample shows under 100,000 clones, roughly 78% of them seen only once. V gave up 8 bases and J gave up 3 bases, with 5 bases separating them. The germline V gene has CDR1 ENHRY and CDR2 SYGVKD. This CDR3 region has 11 residues. The chain carries TRBV10-3 and TRBJ1-3, with D unresolved. This receptor was identified in a man aged 55 to 70 with COVID-19, enrolled during active disease. Sequencing was done on a sample of peripheral blood. CDR3 protein: CAIYYGNTIYF. DNA for the CDR3: TGTGCCATCTACTATGGAAACACCATATATTTT.